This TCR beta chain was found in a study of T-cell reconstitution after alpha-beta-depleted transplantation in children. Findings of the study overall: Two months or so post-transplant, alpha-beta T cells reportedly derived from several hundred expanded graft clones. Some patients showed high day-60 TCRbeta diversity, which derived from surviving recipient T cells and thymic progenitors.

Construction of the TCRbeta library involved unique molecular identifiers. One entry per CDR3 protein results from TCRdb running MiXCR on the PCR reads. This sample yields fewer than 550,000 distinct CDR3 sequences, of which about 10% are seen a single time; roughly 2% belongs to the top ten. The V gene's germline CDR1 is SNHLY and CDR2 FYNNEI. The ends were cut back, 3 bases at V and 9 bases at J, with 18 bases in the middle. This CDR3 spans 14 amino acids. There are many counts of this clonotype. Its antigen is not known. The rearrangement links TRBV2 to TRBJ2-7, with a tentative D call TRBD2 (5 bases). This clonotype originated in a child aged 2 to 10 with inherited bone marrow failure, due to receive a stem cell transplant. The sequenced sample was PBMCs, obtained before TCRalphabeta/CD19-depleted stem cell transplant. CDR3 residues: CASSDSSSRVGQYF. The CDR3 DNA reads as TGTGCCAGCAGTGATTCTAGCTCGAGAGTAGGGCAGTACTTC.